The 23 T cell receptor beta chains below come from one sample, sequenced in a study of cytomegalovirus exposure and HLA in healthy donors. The PCR employed 60 Vbeta primers together with 13 Jbeta primers. Sequenced by immunoSEQ multiplex PCR; TCRdb stores in-frame clones only, minus some. In the table there are roughly 180,000 clones, around 80% of which are singletons. Sequenced sample: PBMCs. These TCRs come from a female donor in good health and CMV-seronegative.

The rearrangement joins TRBV10-1 to TRBJ1-1; a possible D gene is TRBD1 (6 bases). Germline-derived CDR1 and CDR2 are WNHNN and SYGVQD (reference sequence). This CDR3 comprises 14 residues. Trimming removed 3 bases from V and 4 bases from J, with 12 bases in between. The CDR3 sequence is CASSDQQGTTEAFF. The CDR3 nucleotides are TGCGCCAGCAGTGACCAGCAGGGGACCACTGAAGCTTTCTTT.

The table lists this clone with a count of one. The V and J genes are TRBV4-1 and TRBJ1-5; a weak D match, TRBD1 (5 bases). The germline CDR1 and CDR2 sequences are MGHRA and YSYEKL. Trimming took off 3 bases at V and 7 bases at J, with 10 bases between the two ends. The CDR3 loop spans 13 amino acids. CDR3 sequence reads: CASSHLRDQPQHF. CDR3 DNA: TGCGCCAGCAGCCATCTGCGGGACCAGCCCCAGCATTTT.

The rearrangement uses TRBV27 and TRBJ2-5, with 9 bases matching TRBD2. The end of the DNA aligns better with TRBJ2-7, so the J call may be wrong. CDR3 length: 14 residues. Germline assignment: CDR1 MNHEY and CDR2 SMNVEV (reference sequence). The CDR3 spells CASKASGILYEQYF. Written as DNA, the CDR3 is TGTGCCAGCAAGGCTAGCGGGATACTCTACGAGCAGTACTTC.

V and J are TRBV28 and TRBJ1-5; D unclear. Per the germline V gene, CDR1 is MDHEN and CDR2 is SYDVKM. CDR3 length: 16 amino acids. V was clipped by 0 bases and J by 0 bases, with 9 bases between them. The CDR3 reads CASSLWPRGSNQPQHF. Written as DNA, the CDR3 is TGTGCCAGCAGTTTATGGCCCCGCGGTAGCAATCAGCCCCAGCATTTT.

On this clone: One end of the junction is discordant with germline, which a read error may explain. J is TRBJ2-7 and V is TRBV7-9; D ambiguous. Germline V gene sequence: CDR1 SEHNR, CDR2 FQNEAQ (reference sequence). The CDR3 consists of 13 residues. The CDR3 region is CSSSPRSAYEQYF. The CDR3 nucleotides read TGTTCCAGCAGCCCCCGCTCAGCCTACGAGCAGTACTTC.

V gene TRBV7-9 combines with J gene TRBJ1-2; perhaps TRBD1 as D (6 bases). Trimming cost V 0 bases and J 3 bases, with 11 bases left between them. The CDR3 is 15 amino acids. The germline V gene encodes CDR1 SEHNR and CDR2 FQNEAQ (reference sequence). The CDR3 DNA reads as TGTGCCAGCAGCTTAGCGGGGGGGCAGCACTATGGCTACACCTTC. It is translated as CASSLAGGQHYGYTF.

The genes are TRBV7-2 and TRBJ1-1; D gene uncertain. Germline V lookup: CDR1 SGHTA, CDR2 FQGNSA. Trimming removed 5 bases from V and 6 bases from J, with 16 bases in between. The length of the CDR3 is 14 residues. This CDR3 reads CASSPRGMSSEAFF. The CDR3 DNA reads TGTGCCAGCAGCCCCCGCGGCATGTCTTCTGAAGCTTTCTTT.

This clone showed up just once. The J gene is TRBJ1-1, the V gene TRBV19, with TRBD1 as a possible D gene (6 bases). Germline V gives CDR1 LNHDA, CDR2 SQIVND (reference sequence). This CDR3 spans 17 amino acids. With 3 bases removed from V and 3 bases from J, the gap between germline ends came to 20 bases. CDR3 coding DNA: TGTGCCAGTAGTATTGAGGGGGGGCCGGGGAGGGACACTGAAGCTTTCTTT. This translates into CASSIEGGPGRDTEAFF.

V gene TRBV7-3 combines with J gene TRBJ2-7; TRBD1 aligns across 8 bases. This CDR3 has 15 residues. J lost 1 base, V lost 1 base, and 3 bases had no gene match. CDR1 and CDR2 (germline): SGHTA, FQGTGA. The CDR3 sequence: CASSLRTGHSYEQYF. CDR3 DNA: TGTGCCAGCAGCTTAAGGACAGGGCATTCCTACGAGCAGTACTTC.

The chain carries TRBV19 and TRBJ1-2; tentatively, D is TRBD1 (5 bases). This CDR3 comprises 14 residues. Between the trimmed V and J ends, which lost 4 bases and 7 bases, there was a span of 16 bases. Germline assignment: CDR1 LNHDA and CDR2 SQIVND (reference sequence). CDR3 amino acids: CASSTQTAWRGYTF. The CDR3 coding sequence is TGTGCCAGTAGTACCCAGACAGCTTGGCGTGGCTACACCTTC.

The genes are TRBV4-2 and TRBJ1-1, with a possible D match to TRBD1 (5 bases). The CDR3 is 14 residues long. Germline CDR1 LGHNA, CDR2 YNFKEQ. V dropped 1 base and J dropped 0 bases, with 6 bases sitting between them. The CDR3 nucleotides read TGTGCCAGCAGCCAAGGACAGTTGAACACTGAAGCTTTCTTT. Its translation: CASSQGQLNTEAFF.

This chain uses TRBV28 with TRBJ2-5, with 8 bases fitting TRBD1. Germline lookup yields CDR1 MDHEN and CDR2 SYDVKM. The CDR3 spans 14 residues. V shed 5 bases, J shed 2 bases, and the junction held 4 bases outside the gene matches. DNA for the CDR3: TGTGCCAGCAGTGACTGGACAGGGCAAGAGACCCAGTACTTC. It codes for CASSDWTGQETQYF.

CDR3 amino acids: CASSPGGSGTDTQYF. The CDR3 DNA reads as TGTGCCAGCAGCCCCGGCGGGAGCGGCACAGATACGCAGTATTTT. The rearrangement joins TRBV28 to TRBJ2-3; 7 bases map to TRBD2. The V gene end was trimmed by 6 bases and the J gene end by 1 base; junction bases not matched to a gene: 7. CDR3 length: 15 amino acids. Germline V gives CDR1 MDHEN, CDR2 SYDVKM.

This chain connects TRBV29-1 to TRBJ1-1, with 9 nucleotides matching TRBD1. The CDR3 runs to 18 residues. Germline-derived CDR1 and CDR2 are SQVTM and ANQGSEA. The V gene end was trimmed by 0 bases and the J gene end by 4 bases; junction bases not matched to a gene: 15. In nucleotides, the CDR3 is TGCAGCGTTGAAGATCCCGGGACAGGGTTTTTTGATAGCACTGAAGCTTTCTTT. This translates into CSVEDPGTGFFDSTEAFF.

The chain couples TRBV19 to TRBJ2-5; 10 positions match TRBD1. CDR1 and CDR2 (germline): LNHDA, SQIVND (reference sequence). The CDR3 covers 14 residues. The J segment lost 4 bases and the V segment lost 3 bases, leaving 2 bases of the junction unmatched. The CDR3 sequence: CASSIDRGRETQYF. CDR3 sequence (DNA): TGTGCCAGTAGTATCGACAGGGGGCGAGAGACCCAGTACTTC.

This chain links TRBV4-3 with TRBJ2-6; 9 bases are a match to TRBD2. The CDR3 consists of 16 residues. Germline loops: CDR1 LGHNA, CDR2 YSLEER. V dropped 3 bases and J dropped 0; count of bases not matched to a gene: 0. The CDR3 sequence: CASSQRGGSGANVLTF. The CDR3 DNA sequence: TGCGCCAGCAGCCAGCGGGGGGGCTCTGGGGCCAACGTCCTGACTTTC.

The rearrangement joins TRBV19 to TRBJ2-2, with 7 bases lining up with TRBD1. V was pared by 3 bases and J by 2 bases, with 6 bases of the junction left unmatched. The CDR3 is made up of 16 amino acids. CDR1 and CDR2 from the germline V gene are LNHDA and SQIVND (reference sequence). CDR3 sequence: CASSIPAGGNTGELFF. CDR3 DNA: TGTGCCAGTAGTATTCCGGCAGGGGGTAACACCGGGGAGCTGTTTTTT.

V and J are TRBV11-2 and TRBJ1-1; 8 positions agree with TRBD1. From germline, CDR1 is SGHAT and CDR2 FQNNGV. The CDR3 consists of 14 residues. The trim removed 5 bases at V and 4 bases at J, leaving 6 bases unmatched. CDR3 region: CASSKDRAATEAFF. CDR3 sequence (DNA): TGTGCCAGCAGCAAGGACAGGGCGGCCACTGAAGCTTTCTTT.

This clone was seen just once. The chain is built from TRBV7-2 and TRBJ1-4; tentatively, D is TRBD1 (6 bases). Trimming removed 5 bases at V and 7 bases at J, with 17 bases between. The germline V gene has CDR1 SGHTA and CDR2 FQGNSA. This CDR3 has 15 amino acids. The CDR3 loop reads CASSQRQVTSEKLFF. CDR3 sequence (DNA): TGTGCCAGCAGCCAGCGACAGGTGACAAGTGAAAAACTGTTTTTT.

V gene TRBV9 combines with J gene TRBJ2-1; 8 nucleotides line up with TRBD2. CDR1 is SGDLS and CDR2 is YYNGEE in the germline V gene. This CDR3 has 15 residues. The V and J ends lost 0 bases and 3 bases, in that order; junction bases with no gene match: 2. CDR3 sequence: CASSVAGGDYNEQFF. CDR3 in DNA: TGTGCCAGCAGCGTAGCGGGAGGGGACTACAATGAGCAGTTCTTC.

V gene TRBV18 combines with J gene TRBJ1-1; D might be TRBD1 (6 bases). Trimming pared 2 bases from V and 4 bases from J, leaving 17 bases between. Per the germline V gene, CDR1 is KGHSH and CDR2 is LQKENI. This CDR3 is 16 amino acids long. For the CDR3, the DNA is TGTGCCAGCTCACCAACCCAGGGGCTGGTGGGCACTGAAGCTTTCTTT. Protein product: CASSPTQGLVGTEAFF. Drawing the rest from reference TRBV18 and TRBJ1-1, the complete variable domain is NAGVMQNPRHLVRRRGQEARLRCSPMKGHSHVYWYRQLPEEGLKFMVYLQKENIIDESGMPKERFSAEFPKEGPSILRIQQVVRGDSAAYFCASSPTQGLVGTEAFFGQGTRLTVV.

The genes are TRBV28 and TRBJ2-3; D remains ambiguous. Germline CDR1 MDHEN, CDR2 SYDVKM. The ends were cut back, 6 bases at V and 5 bases at J, with 12 bases in the middle. The CDR3 contains 13 residues. This chain's CDR3 is CASSLHARDTQYF. CDR3 bases: TGTGCCAGCAGCTTACACGCGAGAGATACGCAGTATTTT.

The chain combines TRBV28 with TRBJ1-4; D uncertain. Between the trimmed V and J ends, which lost 5 bases and 8 bases, there was a span of 21 bases. The CDR3 is 16 amino acids. The germline CDR1 and CDR2 sequences are MDHEN and SYDVKM. The CDR3 is CASSTQGGPAREKLFF. In DNA form, the CDR3 reads TGTGCCAGCAGTACACAAGGAGGACCCGCACGAGAAAAACTGTTTTTT.